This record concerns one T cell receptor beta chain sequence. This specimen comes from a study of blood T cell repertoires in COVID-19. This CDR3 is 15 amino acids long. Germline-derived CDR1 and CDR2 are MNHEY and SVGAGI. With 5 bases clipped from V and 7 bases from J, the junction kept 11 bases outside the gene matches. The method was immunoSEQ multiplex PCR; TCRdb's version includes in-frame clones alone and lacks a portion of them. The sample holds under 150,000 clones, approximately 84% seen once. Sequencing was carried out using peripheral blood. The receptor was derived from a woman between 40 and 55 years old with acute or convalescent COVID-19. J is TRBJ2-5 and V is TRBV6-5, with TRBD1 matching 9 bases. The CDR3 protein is CASSLGTGGRGTQYF. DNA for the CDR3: TGTGCCAGCAGTCTGGGCACAGGGGGCCGCGGGACCCAGTACTTC.